This paragraph covers one T cell receptor beta chain sequence. Sequencing was performed with immunoSEQ multiplex PCR; in TCRdb, only in-frame clones are kept and a portion is missing. This table holds 67,000 or so clones, about 86% found once. This sample is drawn from a study of OX40 agonist ivuxolimab in advanced cancers. In the study overall: It was permissible to have had prior anti-PD-1, anti-PD-L1 or anti-CTLA-4 therapy, and around 40% had some.

The V end lost 3 bases, the J end lost 6 bases, and 9 bases lay between the germline ends. This CDR3 has 13 amino acids. CDR1 is MNHNS and CDR2 is SASEGT in the germline V gene. The gene calls are TRBV6-1 and TRBJ1-5, with D tentatively TRBD1 (6 bases). The clonotype comes from an adult with an advanced solid tumor such as melanoma, head and neck, liver or kidney cancer. This specimen consisted of CD4+ or CD8+ T cells sorted from blood, obtained in a trial of the OX40 agonist ivuxolimab. The CDR3 coding sequence is TGTGCCAGCAGTGAGGCAGGGGTTCAGCCCCAGCATTTT. Protein product: CASSEAGVQPQHF.